This T cell receptor (beta chain) was sequenced during a study of T cell repertoires in cytomegalovirus infection. Study as a whole: Use of recently identified HLA-C-restricted and well-studied HLA-B-restricted CMV epitopes was part of the study. Signatures in public TCR beta sequences pointed to both CMV infection and matching HLA type.

TCRdb fed the reads into MiXCR, producing one record per CDR3 protein. The sample lists roughly 170,000 distinct CDR3 sequences; less than 25% were seen once. Whole-study findings and limits: The cumulative frequency of public TCR beta families identified carriers of CMV plus the relevant HLA. HLA-C-restricted, CMV-specific TCR beta clonotypes were dominant ex vivo.

The V gene's germline CDR1 is MNHEY and CDR2 SVGAGI. V dropped 6 bases and J dropped 0 bases, with 9 bases sitting between them. This CDR3 contains 14 residues. As concerns this clonotype: Its antigen is still unknown.

The gene calls are TRBV6-5 and TRBJ2-4; D is unresolved. This receptor was obtained from a human donor in good health (CMV status not recorded). Some clones in this sample may be carry-over from other donors' samples. The starting material was CD8+ T cells from cultured PBMCs, obtained from culture after CMV antigen stimulation. CDR3 amino acids: CASSQSLAKNIQYF. The CDR3 DNA sequence: TGTGCCAGCAGCCAAAGTTTAGCCAAAAACATTCAGTACTTC.